This T cell receptor beta chain was identified in a study of blood T cell repertoires in COVID-19. Study-level background: The United States, Italy and Spain supplied acute and convalescent COVID-19 samples. The cDNA or gDNA used as material had been derived from T cells, B-cell-depleted T cells, or PBMCs.

Germline values: CDR1 SGHNT, CDR2 YYREEE (reference sequence). The CDR3 has 17 residues. With 4 bases removed from V and 0 bases from J, the gap between germline ends came to 14 bases. This clone is a singleton in its sample. Assay: immunoSEQ multiplex PCR; the TCRdb copy retains only in-frame clones and omits some. This sample yields 100,000 or so clones, of which 75% to 90% are seen a single time; 3.5% to 5.5% belongs to the top ten. Sequencing used peripheral blood. This clonotype was obtained from a human donor in a cohort sampled during active COVID-19. The chain couples TRBV5-4 to TRBJ1-6; TRBD1 might be the D (6 bases). Here the CDR3 reads CASSRGGSSSYNSPLHF. The CDR3 DNA reads as TGTGCCAGCAGCAGGGGGGGCTCTAGCTCCTATAATTCACCCCTCCACTTT.